This T cell receptor (beta chain) was captured by sequencing in a study of a mutant IDH1 vaccine in newly diagnosed glioma. Whole-study context: Patients had received radiotherapy, temozolomide, or both previously, most receiving both.

Time point in this sample: week 47, end of study. One vaccine dose held 300 ug of mutant IDH1 20-mer peptide and came with topical imiquimod. The vaccination schedule gave patients eight doses in weeks 1, 3, 5, 7, 11, 15, 19 and 23. The CDR3 length is 15 residues. The ends were cut back, 6 bases at V and 3 bases at J, with 18 bases in the middle. The germline CDR1 and CDR2 sequences are MNHEY and SVGAGI. Overall study findings and caveats: Induction of immune responses by the vaccine occurred in roughly 93% of patients.

Sequencing used immunoSEQ multiplex PCR; TCRdb keeps in-frame clones, though not all of them. The table records approximately 56,000 clones, about 61% of them present only once. Regarding this clone: Its antigen is not identified.

This clonotype was obtained from a man aged 40-49 years with glioma. Some clones in this sample may be carry-over from other donors' samples. This specimen consisted of peripheral blood mononuclear cells (PBMCs), obtained from a glioma patient whose treatment included an IDH1 peptide vaccine. J is TRBJ2-7 and V is TRBV6-5; D possibly corresponds to TRBD1 (7 bases). This chain's CDR3 is CASRFAGQTYYEQYF. Here the CDR3 DNA reads TGTGCCAGCAGATTCGCGGGACAGACTTACTACGAGCAGTACTTC.